The entry below gives a single T cell receptor (beta chain) sequence along with its context. The record originates from a study of control samples from healthy donors and cancer patients. Sequencing was performed with immunoSEQ multiplex PCR; in TCRdb, only in-frame clones are kept and a portion is missing. This table has 150,000 to 200,000 clones, over 85% appearing once. This CDR3 contains 14 residues. V was shortened by 2 bases and J by 2 bases, with 10 bases between the two germline ends. Germline assignment: CDR1 SGHVS and CDR2 FQNEAQ. Sequencing was carried out using blood. The V call is TRBV7-8, the J call TRBJ2-7; tentatively, D is TRBD2 (5 bases). The receptor was derived from a young man in good health. The CDR3 nucleotides are TGTGCCAGCAGCTTATTTTCGGGGACCTACGAGCAGTACTTC. Its translation: CASSLFSGTYEQYF. The variable domain in full, with the rest retrieved from reference TRBV7-8 and TRBJ2-7, is GAGVSQSPRYKVAKRGQDVALRCDPISGHVSLFWYQQALGQGPEFLTYFQNEAQLDKSGLPSDRFFAERPEGSVSTLKIQRTQQEDSAVYLCASSLFSGTYEQYFGPGTRLTVT.